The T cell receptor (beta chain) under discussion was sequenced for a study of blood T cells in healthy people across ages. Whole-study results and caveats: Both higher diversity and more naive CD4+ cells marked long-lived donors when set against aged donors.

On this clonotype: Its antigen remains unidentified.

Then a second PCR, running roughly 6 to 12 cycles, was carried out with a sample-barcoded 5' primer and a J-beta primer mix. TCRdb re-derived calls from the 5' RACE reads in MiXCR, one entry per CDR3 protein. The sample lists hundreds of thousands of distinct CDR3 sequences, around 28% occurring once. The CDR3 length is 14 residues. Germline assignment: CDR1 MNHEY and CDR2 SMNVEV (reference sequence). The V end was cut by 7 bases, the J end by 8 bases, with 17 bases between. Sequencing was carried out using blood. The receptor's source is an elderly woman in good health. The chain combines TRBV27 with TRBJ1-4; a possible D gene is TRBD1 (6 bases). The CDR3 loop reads CASTLGGAREKLFF. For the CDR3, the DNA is TGTGCCAGCACCCTAGGGGGGGCGCGGGAAAAACTGTTTTTT. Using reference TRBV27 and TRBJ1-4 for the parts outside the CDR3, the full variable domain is EAQVTQNPRYLITVTGKKLTVTCSQNMNHEYMSWYRQDPGLGLRQIYYSMNVEVTDKGDVPEGYKVSRKEKRNFPLILESPSPNQTSLYFCASTLGGAREKLFFGSGTQLSVL.